The next 27 T cell receptor beta chains were all read from a single sample in a study of blood T cell repertoires in COVID-19. Libraries were prepared by immunoSEQ multiplex PCR; TCRdb keeps only in-frame clonotypes and omits some of them. The data show 300,000 to 400,000 clones, with about 91% seen just once and roughly a tenth held by the top ten. Material for sequencing was peripheral blood. Receptors were obtained from a man aged 25-45 years with COVID-19, enrolled during active disease.

CDR3 in amino acids: CASSYSSGRGGAAQPQHF. CDR3 nucleotides: TGTGCCAGCAGTTATTCAAGTGGGCGGGGGGGCGCGGCCCAGCCCCAGCATTTT. This chain links TRBV6-2 or TRBV6-3 with TRBJ1-5; tentative D call: TRBD1 (6 bases). The germline V and J ends were trimmed by 3 bases and 7 bases, with 25 bases remaining between them. CDR1 and CDR2 from the germline V gene are MNHEY and SVGEGT. The CDR3 loop spans 18 amino acids.

The chain joins TRBV2 to TRBJ2-1; D perhaps matches TRBD2 (6 bases). The CDR3 sequence is 15 residues long. V shed 6 bases and J shed 0 bases, with 12 bases lying between them. Germline V gene data show CDR1 as SNHLY and CDR2 as FYNNEI. The CDR3 region has the DNA TGTGCCAGCAGGCCGGGACTGTCCTCCTACAATGAGCAGTTCTTC. This encodes CASRPGLSSYNEQFF.

The chain is built from TRBV7-7 and TRBJ2-1, with D perhaps TRBD2 (6 bases). Germline lookup yields CDR1 SSHAT and CDR2 FNYEAQ (reference sequence). This CDR3 region has 16 residues. Deletions cut 5 bases from V and 4 bases from J, with 18 bases between. This CDR3 reads CASSLGTGQPYNEQFF. In DNA, the CDR3 is TGTGCCAGCAGCCTAGGGACTGGCCAACCTTACAATGAGCAGTTCTTC.

V usage is TRBV7-2 and J usage is TRBJ2-2; D might be TRBD1 (6 bases). The V end was cut by 2 bases, the J end by 0 bases, with 10 bases between. Germline V gene data show CDR1 as SGHTA and CDR2 as FQGNSA. CDR3 length: 16 amino acids. CDR3 in DNA: TGTGCCAGCAGCTTACAGACAGGAGCGAACACCGGGGAGCTGTTTTTT. Its translation is CASSLQTGANTGELFF.

The chain combines TRBV11-3 with TRBJ2-3; D is possibly TRBD1 (6 bases). Looked up from germline, CDR1 is SGHNT and CDR2 is YENEEA. This CDR3 contains 15 residues. Trimming removed 4 bases from V and 3 bases from J, with 14 bases in between. The CDR3 sequence: CASSSPGQGTDTQYF. The CDR3 coding sequence is TGTGCCAGCAGCTCCCCGGGGCAGGGGACAGATACGCAGTATTTT. The full variable domain, in which reference TRBV11-3 and TRBJ2-3 provide the parts outside the CDR3, is EAGVVQSPRYKIIEKKQPVAFWCNPISGHNTLYWYLQNLGQGPELLIRYENEEAVDDSQLPKDRFSAERLKGVDSTLKIQPAELGDSAVYLCASSSPGQGTDTQYFGPGTRLTVL.

In DNA, the CDR3 is TGTGCCAGCAGCTTAAACTCGGACAGGGGGCGTTTGGTTGGCTACACCTTC. Translation: CASSLNSDRGRLVGYTF. V and J are TRBV7-9 and TRBJ1-2, with TRBD1 matching 11 bases. The germline CDR1 and CDR2 sequences are SEHNR and FQNEAQ (reference sequence). The CDR3 length is 17 residues. Losses at the gene ends were 2 bases for V and 7 bases for J; bases not matched to a gene: 12.

This clone was counted only a few times. V is TRBV5-1 and J is TRBJ1-1; D is perhaps TRBD1 (5 bases). The germline CDR1 and CDR2 sequences are SGHRS and YFSETQ. V lost 1 base and J lost 1, with 8 bases in between. The CDR3 runs 14 residues. CDR3 DNA sequence: TGCGCCAGCAGCTTGACTACAGGGAACACTGAAGCTTTCTTT. Encoded protein: CASSLTTGNTEAFF.

The gene calls are TRBV30 and TRBJ2-3; 14 bases are shared with TRBD2. CDR1 is GTSNPN, CDR2 SVGIG, per germline (reference sequence). The length of the CDR3 is 19 residues. V lost 1 base, J lost 0 bases, and 9 bases stayed unmatched. The CDR3: CAWSGAAGLAGASTDTQYF. The CDR3 region has the DNA TGTGCCTGGAGTGGGGCAGCGGGACTAGCGGGAGCTAGCACAGATACGCAGTATTTT.

The chain is built from TRBV7-9 and TRBJ1-1; no definite D call. Germline V gene lookup returns CDR1 SEHNR and CDR2 FQNEAQ (reference sequence). The CDR3 contains 15 residues. The germline V and J ends were trimmed by 8 bases and 1 base, with 17 bases remaining between them. Here the CDR3 reads CASASLRGENTEAFF. The CDR3 DNA is TGTGCCAGCGCTTCCTTACGGGGTGAGAACACTGAAGCTTTCTTT.

As DNA, the CDR3 is TGTGCCAGCAGCTTGGGACAGGTGAAAAATCAGCCCCAGCATTTT. Encoded protein: CASSLGQVKNQPQHF. The J gene is TRBJ1-5, the V gene TRBV5-6; possibly TRBD1 for D (6 bases). The CDR3 sequence is 15 residues long. The V and J ends lost 0 bases and 4 bases respectively, with 11 bases between them. Germline V lookup: CDR1 SGHDT, CDR2 YYEEEE.

This clone was detected a few times. The J gene is TRBJ2-1, the V gene TRBV4-2; no definite D call. This CDR3 comprises 12 residues. Per germline, CDR1 LGHNA and CDR2 YNFKEQ. V lost 5 bases and J lost 6, with 8 bases in between. The CDR3 DNA is TGTGCCAGCAGCTCCCCAGGCAATGAGCAGTTCTTC. It specifies CASSSPGNEQFF.

The chain couples TRBV5-5 to TRBJ1-2; 9 nucleotides line up with TRBD1. This CDR3 spans 15 amino acids. Germline CDR1 is SGHKS and CDR2 is YYEKEE (reference sequence). J was trimmed by 4 bases and V by 0 bases; bases with no gene match: 4. CDR3 DNA: TGTGCCAGCAGCTTGGATGGGACAGGGAGCTATGGCTACACCTTC. Encoded protein: CASSLDGTGSYGYTF.

The chain carries TRBV13 and TRBJ2-7; D is unresolved. Per germline, CDR1 PRHDT and CDR2 FYEKMQ (reference sequence). The V end lost 5 bases, the J end lost 2 bases, and 10 bases lay between the germline ends. The length of the CDR3 is 13 residues. The CDR3 sequence is CASSPQSTYEQYF. The CDR3 DNA is TGTGCCAGCAGCCCACAGAGCACCTACGAGCAGTACTTC.

CDR3 nucleotide sequence: TGCAGCGTCGGACAGGCCGACGCTTTCTTT. Translating it yields CSVGQADAFF. The rearrangement uses TRBV29-1 and TRBJ1-1; 7 positions agree with TRBD1. V shed 6 bases, J shed 11 bases, and the junction held 6 bases outside the gene matches. Germline CDR1 SQVTM, CDR2 ANQGSEA. The CDR3 contains 10 residues.

The chain uses TRBV5-8 and TRBJ1-1; D possibly corresponds to TRBD1 (6 bases). This CDR3 spans 17 amino acids. V was cut by 4 bases and J by 1 base, with 20 bases left in between. Germline V CDR1 and CDR2: SGHTS, YDEGEE. DNA of the CDR3: TGTGCCAGCAGCCCTTATTGGGTCAGGGGCGCGAACACTGAAGCTTTCTTT. Translation: CASSPYWVRGANTEAFF. Together with reference TRBV5-8 and TRBJ1-1, the CDR3 gives the full variable domain: EAGVTQSPTHLIKTRGQQATLRCSPISGHTSVYWYQQALGLGLQFLLWYDEGEERNRGNFPPRFSGRQFPNYSSELNVNALELEDSALYLCASSPYWVRGANTEAFFGQGTRLTVV.

V is TRBV4-2 and J is TRBJ2-5, with 13 bases identical to TRBD2. Germline V CDR1 and CDR2: LGHNA, YNFKEQ. This CDR3 contains 17 residues. Germline trimming cut 0 bases from V and 2 bases from J; bases unmatched to any gene: 3. The CDR3 nucleotides read TGTGCCAGCAGCCAAGAACTAGCGGGAGGGTCTCAAGAGACCCAGTACTTC. It codes for CASSQELAGGSQETQYF.

The V and J genes are TRBV6-4 and TRBJ2-4; D uncertain. The germline CDR1 and CDR2 sequences are MRHNA and SNTAGT. V shed 0 bases and J shed 8 bases, with 8 bases lying between them. CDR3 size: 13 residues. The CDR3 region is CASSDSHPDIQYF. The CDR3 DNA follows: TGTGCCAGCAGTGACTCCCATCCAGACATTCAGTACTTC.

V and J are TRBV11-3 and TRBJ1-6; no firm D call. Germline values: CDR1 SGHNT, CDR2 YENEEA. This CDR3 is built from 13 residues. The V and J ends lost 0 bases and 7 bases respectively, with 4 bases between them. For the CDR3, the DNA is TGTGCCAGCAGCTTAGACATGAATTCACCCCTCCACTTT. It is translated as CASSLDMNSPLHF.

V usage is TRBV28 and J usage is TRBJ2-7; D not resolved. Germline V gives CDR1 MDHEN, CDR2 SYDVKM. The germline V and J ends were trimmed by 1 base and 0 bases, with 10 bases remaining between them. This CDR3 comprises 15 residues. The CDR3 reads CASSLYHPSSYEQYF. The CDR3 coding sequence is TGTGCCAGCAGTTTATACCACCCCAGCTCCTACGAGCAGTACTTC. Combining the CDR3 with reference TRBV28 and TRBJ2-7 gives the whole variable domain DVKVTQSSRYLVKRTGEKVFLECVQDMDHENMFWYRQDPGLGLRLIYFSYDVKMKEKGDIPEGYSVSREKKERFSLILESASTNQTSMYLCASSLYHPSSYEQYFGPGTRLTVT.

This clone came up once. The chain has TRBV15 and TRBJ1-5; a weak D match, TRBD1 (6 bases). In germline, CDR1 is LNHNV, CDR2 YYDKDF (reference sequence). V gave up 6 bases and J gave up 4 bases, with 10 bases separating them. The CDR3 extends over 13 amino acids. The CDR3 sequence is CATSPDSNQPQHF. CDR3 bases: TGTGCCACCAGTCCGGACAGTAATCAGCCCCAGCATTTT.

V gene TRBV27 combines with J gene TRBJ1-4, with a weak D call TRBD1 (6 bases). Trimming left V 6 bases short and J 5 bases short, with 13 bases between. Germline V gene sequence: CDR1 MNHEY, CDR2 SMNVEV (reference sequence). The CDR3 covers 14 residues. CDR3 region: CASSPGQGNEKLFF. CDR3 bases: TGTGCCAGCAGCCCGGGGCAGGGGAATGAAAAACTGTTTTTT.

This chain connects TRBV9 to TRBJ1-1; D ambiguous. There are 13 residues in the CDR3. The V gene lost 0 bases and the J gene lost 3 bases, with 6 bases spanning the gap. CDR1 and CDR2 from the germline V gene are SGDLS and YYNGEE. CDR3 coding DNA: TGTGCCAGCAGCGTAGTCAGCGACACTGAAGCTTTCTTT. Translation: CASSVVSDTEAFF.

The chain links TRBV7-2 to TRBJ1-2, with D possibly being TRBD1 (5 bases). Trimming left V 4 bases short and J 6 bases short, with 12 bases between. The CDR3 totals 13 residues. Germline lookup yields CDR1 SGHTA and CDR2 FQGNSA. CDR3 in amino acids: CASSSYRRNGYTF. The DNA for the CDR3 is TGTGCCAGCAGCTCCTACAGGAGAAATGGCTACACCTTC.

This clone was detected a few times. CDR3 amino acids: CASSSPRGANSGANVLTF. CDR3 nucleotide sequence: TGTGCCAGCAGCTCCCCCAGGGGGGCTAACTCTGGGGCCAACGTCCTGACTTTC. This rearrangement joins TRBV7-2 to TRBJ2-6, with a possible D match to TRBD1 (7 bases). This CDR3 has 18 amino acids. Germline-derived CDR1 and CDR2 are SGHTA and FQGNSA. V gave up 4 bases and J gave up 0 bases, with 16 bases separating them.

This clone was recorded only once. The CDR3: CASMTGDVYNSPLHF. CDR3 DNA sequence: TGTGCCAGCATGACAGGAGACGTTTATAATTCACCCCTCCACTTT. This chain joins TRBV6-1 and TRBJ1-6, with D tentatively TRBD1 (6 bases). Deletions cut 7 bases from V and 4 bases from J, with 14 bases between. CDR1 is MNHNS and CDR2 is SASEGT in the germline V gene. The CDR3 sequence is 15 residues long.

The gene calls are TRBV5-1 and TRBJ2-3; 8 nucleotides match TRBD2. V shed 0 bases, J shed 3 bases, and the junction held 6 bases outside the gene matches. The CDR3 is 16 residues long. Germline V gene sequence: CDR1 SGHRS, CDR2 YFSETQ. CDR3 nucleotides: TGCGCCAGCAGCTTGGAGCTAGCGGGTGGAACAGATACGCAGTATTTT. Its translation: CASSLELAGGTDTQYF.

The chain carries TRBV5-1 and TRBJ2-1, with D possibly being TRBD1 (6 bases). Germline CDR1 SGHRS, CDR2 YFSETQ. Trimming removed 2 bases from V and 4 bases from J, with 16 bases in between. The CDR3 covers 16 residues. The CDR3 DNA sequence: TGCGCCAGCAGCTTAGGGACAATTCCTTATTACAATGAGCAGTTCTTC. Translated, it gives CASSLGTIPYYNEQFF. The full variable domain, in which reference TRBV5-1 and TRBJ2-1 provide the parts outside the CDR3, is KAGVTQTPRYLIKTRGQQVTLSCSPISGHRSVSWYQQTPGQGLQFLFEYFSETQRNKGNFPGRFSGRQFSNSRSEMNVSTLELGDSALYLCASSLGTIPYYNEQFFGPGTRLTVL.